This T cell receptor beta chain came from a study of blood T cell repertoires in COVID-19. As for the study in general: Samples taken during acute and convalescent COVID-19 were collected in the United States, Italy and Spain. PBMCs, B-cell-depleted T cells, or T cells provided the cDNA or gDNA that made up the material.

Per the original data handling: It was from reference gene primer amplification that nucleated cell counts were estimated. TCRdb's table, derived via immunoSEQ multiplex PCR, lists solely in-frame clones and lacks some. V, J and clone size are those of that table, while D and trimming were read from the DNA. This sample has approximately 140,000 clones, with about 91% found just once. Germline loops: CDR1 SQVTM, CDR2 ANQGSEA. V was pared by 6 bases and J by 8 bases, with 12 bases between. CDR3 length equals 11 residues. The source of this sequence is a human donor in a cohort sampled during active COVID-19. The sequencing sample was made of peripheral blood. This rearrangement joins TRBV29-1 to TRBJ2-3; D call uncertain. CDR3 sequence reads: CSVSPGGTQYF. The CDR3 DNA reads TGCAGCGTATCTCCGGGTGGTACGCAGTATTTT.